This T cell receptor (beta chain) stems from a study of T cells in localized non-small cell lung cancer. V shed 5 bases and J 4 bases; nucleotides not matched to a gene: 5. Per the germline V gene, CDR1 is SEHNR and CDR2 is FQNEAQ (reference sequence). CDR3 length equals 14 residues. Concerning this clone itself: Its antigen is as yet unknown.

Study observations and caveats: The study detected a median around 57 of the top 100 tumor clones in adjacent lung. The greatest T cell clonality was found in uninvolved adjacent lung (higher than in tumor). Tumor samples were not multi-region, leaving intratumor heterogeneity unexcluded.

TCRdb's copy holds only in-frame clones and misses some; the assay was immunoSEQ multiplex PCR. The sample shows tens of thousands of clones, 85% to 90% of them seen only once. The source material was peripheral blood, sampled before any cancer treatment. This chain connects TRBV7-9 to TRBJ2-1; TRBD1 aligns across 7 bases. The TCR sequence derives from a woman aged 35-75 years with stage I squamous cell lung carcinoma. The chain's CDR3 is CASSKGQLYNEQFF. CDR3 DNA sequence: TGTGCCAGCAGCAAGGGACAGCTTTACAATGAGCAGTTCTTC.